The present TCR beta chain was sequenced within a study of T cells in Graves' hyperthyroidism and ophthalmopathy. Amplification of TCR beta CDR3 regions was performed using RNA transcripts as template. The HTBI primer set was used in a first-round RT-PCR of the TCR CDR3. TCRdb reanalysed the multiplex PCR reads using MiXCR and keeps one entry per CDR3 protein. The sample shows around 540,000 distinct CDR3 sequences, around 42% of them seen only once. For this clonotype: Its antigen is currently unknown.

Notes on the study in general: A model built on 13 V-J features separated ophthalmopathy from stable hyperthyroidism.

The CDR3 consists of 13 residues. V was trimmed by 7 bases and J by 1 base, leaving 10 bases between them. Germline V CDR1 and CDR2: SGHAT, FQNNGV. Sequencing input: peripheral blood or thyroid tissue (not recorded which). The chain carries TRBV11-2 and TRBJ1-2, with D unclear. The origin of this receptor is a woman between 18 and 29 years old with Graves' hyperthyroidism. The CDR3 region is CASNPGVNYGYTF. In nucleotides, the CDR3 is TGTGCCAGCAACCCCGGGGTTAACTATGGCTACACCTTC.